One and the same sample provided the 9 T cell receptor beta chains below, sequenced in a study of regulatory T cells in long-lasting Graves disease. Relying on iRepertoire HTBI primers and Arm-PCR of CDR3 regions, the team built TCR beta libraries. One entry per CDR3 protein, called by TCRdb with MiXCR from the multiplex PCR reads. The sample has about 220,000 distinct CDR3 sequences, approximately 19% seen once. As for time point: newly diagnosed GD, antithyroid drugs for less than 3 months. Researchers made the TCR library from RNA that was extracted from PBMCs. These records were also assigned to another study, of T cells in Graves' hyperthyroidism and ophthalmopathy.

The specimen comprised peripheral blood mononuclear cells (PBMCs), sampled at new diagnosis, from a patient treated with antithyroid drugs. All receptors come from a woman between 25 and 40 years old with Graves disease.

On this clonotype: A far larger clone is off by one base, so a read error is likely. The rearrangement uses TRBV11-2 and TRBJ2-2, with 9 bases identical to TRBD1. CDR1 SGHAT and CDR2 FQNNGV come from the germline V gene. J was trimmed by 3 bases and V by 5 bases; bases with no gene match: 4. CDR3 length: 15 residues. This CDR3 is CASSIQGADTGELFF. The CDR3 nucleotides read TGTGCCAGCAGCATACAGGGGGCCGACACCGGGGAGCTGTTTTTT.

This clonotype was seen at least ten times. The chain has TRBV28 and TRBJ1-1, with D hard to call. The germline V and J ends were trimmed by 3 bases and 1 base, with 12 bases remaining between them. The CDR3 sequence is 15 residues long. CDR1 and CDR2 from the germline V gene are MDHEN and SYDVKM. The CDR3 loop reads CASSFTPGKNTEAFF. The DNA for the CDR3 is TGTGCCAGCAGTTTTACGCCCGGGAAGAACACTGAAGCTTTCTTT.

This clonotype was seen at least ten times. The chain combines TRBV11-3 with TRBJ2-2; tentatively, D is TRBD2 (5 bases). The V end was cut by 0 bases, the J end by 4 bases, with 12 bases between. This CDR3 comprises 16 residues. Germline V gene data show CDR1 as SGHNT and CDR2 as YENEEA. This CDR3 reads CASSLDLGVGTGELFF. The CDR3 region has the DNA TGTGCCAGCAGCTTAGATCTCGGGGTTGGCACCGGGGAGCTGTTTTTT. Full variable domain (remainder filled in from reference TRBV11-3 and TRBJ2-2): EAGVVQSPRYKIIEKKQPVAFWCNPISGHNTLYWYLQNLGQGPELLIRYENEEAVDDSQLPKDRFSAERLKGVDSTLKIQPAELGDSAVYLCASSLDLGVGTGELFFGEGSRLTVL.

The rearrangement uses TRBV18 and TRBJ2-1, with 13 bases that match TRBD2. The germline V gene encodes CDR1 KGHSH and CDR2 LQKENI. After removal of 5 bases from V and 3 bases from J, the junction contained 4 bases not matched to a gene. The CDR3 covers 16 residues. The chain's CDR3 is CASSSGLAGYYNEQFF. CDR3 nucleotides: TGTGCCAGCTCATCGGGACTAGCGGGATACTACAATGAGCAGTTCTTC.

Points on this clonotype: The junction differs from germline at one of its ends, possibly a read error. This chain connects TRBV12-3 or TRBV12-4 to TRBJ2-3, with unresolved D. The DNA end is more similar to TRBJ1-1, so the J call may be wrong. The CDR3 runs 13 residues. The CDR3 is CASSLGVNAEAFF. The DNA of the CDR3 is TGTGCCAGCAGTTTAGGGGTGAACGCTGAAGCTTTCTTT.

Worth noting for this clonotype: A far larger clone is one nucleotide away, so this likely arose from a read error. The CDR3 carries no conserved terminal phenylalanine or tryptophan, so it likely arises from a read error. The gene calls are TRBV6-2 or TRBV6-3 and TRBJ2-5; TRBD2 aligns across 7 bases. With the DNA end fitting TRBJ2-1 better, the J assignment may be wrong. Germline CDR1 MNHEY, CDR2 SVGEGT. The CDR3 loop spans 13 amino acids. The DNA of the CDR3 is TGTGCCAGCAGCGGACTAGTTGGCAATGAGCAGTTCTCC. Its protein product is CASSGLVGNEQFS.

Many counts were recorded for this clonotype. The chain has TRBV12-3 or TRBV12-4 and TRBJ1-5; D may be TRBD1 (6 bases). The V end was cut by 5 bases, the J end by 2 bases, with 10 bases between. The CDR3 has 14 residues. CDR3 nucleotides: TGTGCCAGCAGTGGAGGGACACGCAATCAGCCCCAGCATTTT. Residues: CASSGGTRNQPQHF.

This sequence joins TRBV28 and TRBJ1-1; TRBD1 agrees at 8 bases. CDR1 and CDR2 (germline): MDHEN, SYDVKM. The CDR3 runs 13 residues. The V gene end was trimmed by 9 bases and the J gene end by 5 bases; junction bases not matched to a gene: 8. The CDR3 DNA sequence: TGTGCCAGTATTCAGGGGGCGGGGACTGAAGCTTTCTTT. As protein: CASIQGAGTEAFF.

At least ten counts were recorded for this clonotype. The V call is TRBV20-1, the J call TRBJ2-5; D might be TRBD1 or TRBD2, each matching 5 bases. This CDR3 region has 13 residues. The V and J ends lost 0 bases and 2 bases respectively, with 7 bases between them. In germline, CDR1 is DFQATT, CDR2 SNEGSKA (reference sequence). CDR3 sequence (DNA): TGCAGTGCTAGAGATTGGGGGCAAGAGACCCAGTACTTC. This codes for CSARDWGQETQYF.